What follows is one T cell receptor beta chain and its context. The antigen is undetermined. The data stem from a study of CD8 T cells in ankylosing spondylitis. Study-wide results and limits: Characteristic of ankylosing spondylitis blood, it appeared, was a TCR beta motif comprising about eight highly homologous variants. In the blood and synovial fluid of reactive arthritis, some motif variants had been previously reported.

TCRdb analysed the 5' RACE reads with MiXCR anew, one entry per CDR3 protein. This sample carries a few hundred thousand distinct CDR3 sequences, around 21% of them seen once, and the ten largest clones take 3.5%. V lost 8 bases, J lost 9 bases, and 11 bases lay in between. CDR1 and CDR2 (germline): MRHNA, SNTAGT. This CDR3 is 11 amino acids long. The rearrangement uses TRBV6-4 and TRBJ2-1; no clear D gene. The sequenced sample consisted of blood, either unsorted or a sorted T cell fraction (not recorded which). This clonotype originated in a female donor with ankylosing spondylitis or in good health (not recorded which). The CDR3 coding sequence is TGTGCCAGCTTAACGTTGGTTGAGCAGTTCTTC. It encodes CASLTLVEQFF.